This T cell receptor (beta chain) was identified in a study of post-analysis software for immune sequencing data. Whole-study results and caveats: Pronounced co-clustering by F measure was evident among identically batched samples. Controls significantly exceeded multiple sclerosis patients in normalized Chao1 diversity. TRBV segments more frequent in patients than in controls numbered roughly 5 and included TRBV5-6, TRBV5-1 and TRBV20-1.

The CDR3 contains 16 residues. V lost 5 bases and J lost 6, with 20 bases in between. Unique molecular identifiers featured in each of the TCR beta cDNA libraries. Researchers reported roughly 0.5 million cDNA molecules coming from around 1 to 10 million T cells. Via MiXCR, TCRdb re-called the PCR reads, giving one row per CDR3 protein. The sample carries roughly 800,000 distinct CDR3 sequences, under 70% recorded once. With respect to this clonotype: The antigen remains unidentified.

The J gene is TRBJ1-5, the V gene TRBV12-3 or TRBV12-4; weak D call: TRBD1 (6 bases). The sequencing input was blood. The receptor was derived from a girl aged 10 to 17 with multiple sclerosis. Written as DNA, the CDR3 is TGTGCCAGCAGTCATAGGGGGGGCGCGTTGGGTCAGCCCCAGCATTTT. This gives the protein CASSHRGGALGQPQHF.